The 20 T cell receptor beta chains listed next were all sequenced from one sample in a study of identical twins. TCRdb reprocessed the 5' RACE reads via MiXCR and lists one record per CDR3 protein. The profile shows roughly 230,000 distinct CDR3 sequences, roughly 8% of them singletons. In addition, the sample was reused for a study of yellow fever vaccine responses in identical twins.

Sequenced input: CD8+ T cells sorted from blood. These receptors all come from a young woman in good health.

This clonotype was detected ten times or more. This chain links TRBV7-9 with TRBJ2-3; D may match TRBD1 or TRBD2 (5 bases each). The CDR3 totals 16 residues. V was trimmed by 5 bases and J by 6 bases, leaving 21 bases between them. The germline V gene encodes CDR1 SEHNR and CDR2 FQNEAQ (reference sequence). CDR3 nucleotide sequence: TGTGCCAGCAGCGCACAAGAGGGGCGACATACGGATACGCAGTATTTT. This gives the protein CASSAQEGRHTDTQYF. Combining the CDR3 with reference TRBV7-9 and TRBJ2-3 gives the whole variable domain DTGVSQNPRHKITKRGQNVTFRCDPISEHNRLYWYRQTLGQGPEFLTYFQNEAQLEKSRLLSDRFSAERPKGSFSTLEIQRTEQGDSAMYLCASSAQEGRHTDTQYFGPGTRLTVL.

V is TRBV20-1 and J is TRBJ2-1; 7 nucleotides agree with TRBD2. The CDR3 spans 14 residues. CDR1 and CDR2 from the germline V gene are DFQATT and SNEGSKA (reference sequence). CDR3: CSKPGGLNNNEQFF. As DNA, the CDR3 is TGCAGCAAGCCGGGGGGACTAAATAACAATGAGCAGTTCTTC.

The rearrangement joins TRBV28 to TRBJ2-7, with D tentatively TRBD1 or TRBD2 (6 bases each). V lost 6 bases and J lost 5, with 20 bases in between. The CDR3 is 15 amino acids. From germline, CDR1 is MDHEN and CDR2 SYDVKM. The CDR3 sequence: CASSFEPAGEDEQYF. CDR3 bases: TGTGCCAGCAGCTTTGAGCCTGCAGGGGAGGACGAGCAGTACTTC.

This clonotype was seen many times. J is TRBJ2-3 and V is TRBV4-1; TRBD2 is a possible D gene (5 bases). The CDR3 is 15 amino acids. The germline gives CDR1 MGHRA, CDR2 YSYEKL. V lost 1 base and J lost 0, with 8 bases in between. Here the CDR3 reads CASSQAGGSTDTQYF. DNA for the CDR3: TGCGCCAGCAGCCAAGCTGGAGGTAGCACAGATACGCAGTATTTT.

This clonotype came up many times. The rearrangement links TRBV4-1 to TRBJ2-1, with 9 bases that match TRBD1. This CDR3 is 14 amino acids long. The germline gives CDR1 MGHRA, CDR2 YSYEKL. V lost 4 bases and J lost 8; bases outside the gene matches: 6. In DNA, the CDR3 is TGCGCCAGCAGCCCGTGGACAGGGGTAGATGAGCAGTTCTTC. Its protein product is CASSPWTGVDEQFF.

The table lists this clonotype with many counts. The chain has TRBV10-3 and TRBJ2-1, with TRBD2 matching over 9 bases. V shed 0 bases, J shed 0 bases, and the junction held 0 bases outside the gene matches. CDR1 ENHRY and CDR2 SYGVKD come from the germline V gene. The CDR3 contains 16 residues. The CDR3 loop is CAISESTSGSYNEQFF. The CDR3 DNA follows: TGTGCCATCAGTGAGTCGACTAGCGGCTCCTACAATGAGCAGTTCTTC.

Here the CDR3 reads CAWSWVGGEQFF. CDR3 sequence (DNA): TGTGCCTGGAGTTGGGTAGGGGGTGAGCAGTTCTTC. V is TRBV30 and J is TRBJ2-1; the D gene is possibly TRBD1 (6 bases). Trimming took 2 bases from V and 9 from J, leaving 11 bases between them. In germline, CDR1 is GTSNPN, CDR2 SVGIG (reference sequence). The CDR3 sequence is 12 residues long.

V is TRBV7-9 and J is TRBJ2-3; 8 bases match TRBD2. There are 14 residues in the CDR3. V lost 5 bases to trimming and J lost 7 bases; unmatched junction nucleotides: 8. CDR1 and CDR2 (germline): SEHNR, FQNEAQ (reference sequence). CDR3 in amino acids: CASSQSGSHYTQYF. DNA for the CDR3: TGTGCCAGCAGCCAAAGCGGGAGCCACTATACGCAGTATTTT. The variable domain in full, completed from reference TRBV7-9 and TRBJ2-3, reads DTGVSQNPRHKITKRGQNVTFRCDPISEHNRLYWYRQTLGQGPEFLTYFQNEAQLEKSRLLSDRFSAERPKGSFSTLEIQRTEQGDSAMYLCASSQSGSHYTQYFGPGTRLTVL.

There are a few counts of this clonotype. The V and J genes are TRBV15 and TRBJ2-7; D perhaps matches TRBD1 (6 bases). V lost 3 bases and J 2 bases, leaving 11 bases between the germline ends. The V gene's germline CDR1 is LNHNV and CDR2 YYDKDF (reference sequence). The CDR3 is 14 residues long. CDR3 nucleotide sequence: TGTGCCACCAGCAGCCGGGACATGACCTACGAGCAGTACTTC. Translating it yields CATSSRDMTYEQYF.

V is TRBV4-3 and J is TRBJ2-2; TRBD2 might be the D (6 bases). V lost 0 bases to trimming and J lost 7 bases, with 15 bases between them. Germline loops: CDR1 LGHNA, CDR2 YSLEER. This CDR3 is 16 amino acids long. The CDR3 loop is CASSQDWLAWDGELFF. The CDR3 coding sequence is TGCGCCAGCAGCCAAGATTGGCTAGCGTGGGACGGGGAGCTGTTTTTT.

This clonotype was detected only a few times. V is TRBV7-9 and J is TRBJ2-5, with 7 nucleotides matching TRBD1. V shed 4 bases and J 5 bases; nucleotides not matched to a gene: 7. The length of the CDR3 is 14 residues. From germline, CDR1 is SEHNR and CDR2 FQNEAQ (reference sequence). Here the CDR3 reads CASSSPDRAETQYF. The CDR3 nucleotides read TGTGCCAGCAGCTCGCCCGACAGGGCGGAGACCCAGTACTTC.

This clonotype has a count of ten or more. The rearrangement links TRBV12-3 or TRBV12-4 to TRBJ2-1, with 11 bases matching TRBD2. This CDR3 is 15 amino acids long. The V and J ends lost 4 bases and 8 bases, in that order; junction bases with no gene match: 7. CDR3 loop: CASSSLAGEFDEQFF. CDR3 nucleotide sequence: TGTGCCAGCAGTTCACTAGCGGGAGAGTTCGATGAGCAGTTCTTC.

This clonotype occurred a few times. The rearrangement links TRBV7-8 to TRBJ2-5, with TRBD1 identical over 7 bases. This CDR3 contains 15 residues. Losses at the gene ends were 5 bases for V and 2 bases for J; bases not matched to a gene: 8. CDR1 is SGHVS and CDR2 is FQNEAQ in the germline V gene. DNA for the CDR3: TGTGCCAGCAGCGCCTGGGACAGCCTACAAGAGACCCAGTACTTC. This translates into CASSAWDSLQETQYF. The complete variable domain, with remaining parts taken from reference TRBV7-8 and TRBJ2-5, reads GAGVSQSPRYKVAKRGQDVALRCDPISGHVSLFWYQQALGQGPEFLTYFQNEAQLDKSGLPSDRFFAERPEGSVSTLKIQRTQQEDSAVYLCASSAWDSLQETQYFGPGTRLLVL.

This clonotype was seen many times. V and J are TRBV7-8 and TRBJ2-7, with no clear D. CDR1 SGHVS and CDR2 FQNEAQ come from the germline V gene. V lost 0 bases, J lost 2 bases, and 14 bases lay in between. CDR3 length: 16 residues. DNA for the CDR3: TGTGCCAGCAGCTTAGCGTATCGGACGGAACCCTACGAGCAGTACTTC. Amino acids: CASSLAYRTEPYEQYF.

This clonotype was seen a handful of times. The CDR3 DNA reads TGCAGCGTTCATGGACTAGCGGGGGTCTACGAGCAGTACTTC. Amino acid sequence: CSVHGLAGVYEQYF. The V and J genes are TRBV29-1 and TRBJ2-7, with TRBD2 identical over 13 bases. V lost 5 bases, J lost 3 bases, and 4 bases stayed unmatched. The length of the CDR3 is 14 residues. CDR1 is SQVTM and CDR2 is ANQGSEA in the germline V gene.

This chain links TRBV7-6 with TRBJ2-2; D not resolved. Germline values: CDR1 SGHVS, CDR2 FNYEAQ. V lost 2 bases and J lost 7, with 8 bases in between. The CDR3 length is 13 residues. The DNA of the CDR3 is TGTGCCAGCAGCTTATATGGCAGCGGGGAGCTGTTTTTT. It specifies CASSLYGSGELFF.

Many counts were recorded for this clonotype. V gene TRBV12-3 or TRBV12-4 combines with J gene TRBJ1-5, with D tentatively TRBD1 (5 bases). Trimming removed 3 bases from V and 4 bases from J, with 7 bases in between. This CDR3 is 13 amino acids long. The CDR3 DNA reads as TGTGCCAGCAGTTTCGGGGGGAATCAGCCCCAGCATTTT. Its protein is CASSFGGNQPQHF.

This clonotype was found a few times. In DNA, the CDR3 is TGCGCCAGCAGCTTGGGAGGGGAGTTCAGGGCCCCCTCTGGGGCCAACGTCCTGACTTTC. Translating gives CASSLGGEFRAPSGANVLTF. The chain recombines TRBV5-1 with TRBJ2-6, with D perhaps TRBD1 or TRBD2 (5 bases each). Germline values: CDR1 SGHRS, CDR2 YFSETQ. This CDR3 is built from 20 residues. Trimming stripped 0 bases from V and 0 bases from J, with 19 bases between. Together with reference TRBV5-1 and TRBJ2-6, the CDR3 gives the full variable domain: KAGVTQTPRYLIKTRGQQVTLSCSPISGHRSVSWYQQTPGQGLQFLFEYFSETQRNKGNFPGRFSGRQFSNSRSEMNVSTLELGDSALYLCASSLGGEFRAPSGANVLTFGAGSRLTVL.

V usage is TRBV27 and J usage is TRBJ2-2; 8 nucleotides line up with TRBD1. The ends lost 4 bases at V and 7 bases at J; junction bases unmatched: 11. The CDR3 runs to 16 residues. Germline assignment: CDR1 MNHEY and CDR2 SMNVEV (reference sequence). The CDR3 here is CASSSRDGQGFGELFF. CDR3 in DNA: TGTGCCAGCAGTTCACGAGATGGACAGGGCTTCGGGGAGCTGTTTTTT.

The chain links TRBV27 to TRBJ2-5; either TRBD1 or TRBD2 may fit D (7 bases each). The germline V and J ends were trimmed by 7 bases and 5 bases, with 23 bases remaining between them. The germline V gene encodes CDR1 MNHEY and CDR2 SMNVEV (reference sequence). This CDR3 is built from 16 residues. CDR3: CASTAGAGGLLETQYF. In DNA form, the CDR3 reads TGTGCCAGCACGGCGGGGGCAGGGGGTTTGTTGGAGACCCAGTACTTC.